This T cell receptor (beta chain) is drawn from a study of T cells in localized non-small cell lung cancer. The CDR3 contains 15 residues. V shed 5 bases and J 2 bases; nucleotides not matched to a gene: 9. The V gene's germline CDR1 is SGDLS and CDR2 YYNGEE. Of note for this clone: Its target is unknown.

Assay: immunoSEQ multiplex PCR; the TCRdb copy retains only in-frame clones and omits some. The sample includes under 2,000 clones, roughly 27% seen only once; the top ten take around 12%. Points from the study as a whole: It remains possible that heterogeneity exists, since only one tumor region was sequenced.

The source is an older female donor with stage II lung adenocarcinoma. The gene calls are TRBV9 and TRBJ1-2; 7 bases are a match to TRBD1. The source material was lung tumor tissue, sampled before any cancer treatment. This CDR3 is CASRENRGYNYGYTF. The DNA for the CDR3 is TGTGCCAGCAGGGAAAACAGGGGATACAACTATGGCTACACCTTC. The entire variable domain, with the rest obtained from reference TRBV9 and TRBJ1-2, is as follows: DSGVTQTPKHLITATGQRVTLRCSPRSGDLSVYWYQQSLDQGLQFLIQYYNGEERAKGNILERFSAQQFPDLHSELNLSSLELGDSALYFCASRENRGYNYGYTFGSGTRLTVV.